The sample holds a few counts of the clone carrying this TCR beta chain. PCR primers comprised 60 Vbeta and 13 Jbeta primers. The table came from immunoSEQ multiplex PCR; TCRdb's copy has only in-frame clones and leaves some out. Here the sample spans roughly 150,000 clones, around 10% being singletons. This specimen comes from a study of cytomegalovirus exposure and HLA in healthy donors. Study as a whole: Genotyping showed around four fifths of almost 400 donors falling in the Caucasian-associated ancestry cluster.

CDR3 size: 14 residues. CDR1 and CDR2 (germline): GTSNPN, SVGIG (reference sequence). V shed 1 base and J 4 bases; nucleotides not matched to a gene: 7. This TCR was recovered from a male donor in good health and CMV-seronegative. J is TRBJ2-7 and V is TRBV30; 7 positions match TRBD2. The sequenced sample consisted of PBMCs. CDR3 DNA sequence: TGTGCCTGGAGTGGTGGGAGGGCCTCGTACGAGCAGTACTTC. Its protein product is CAWSGGRASYEQYF.